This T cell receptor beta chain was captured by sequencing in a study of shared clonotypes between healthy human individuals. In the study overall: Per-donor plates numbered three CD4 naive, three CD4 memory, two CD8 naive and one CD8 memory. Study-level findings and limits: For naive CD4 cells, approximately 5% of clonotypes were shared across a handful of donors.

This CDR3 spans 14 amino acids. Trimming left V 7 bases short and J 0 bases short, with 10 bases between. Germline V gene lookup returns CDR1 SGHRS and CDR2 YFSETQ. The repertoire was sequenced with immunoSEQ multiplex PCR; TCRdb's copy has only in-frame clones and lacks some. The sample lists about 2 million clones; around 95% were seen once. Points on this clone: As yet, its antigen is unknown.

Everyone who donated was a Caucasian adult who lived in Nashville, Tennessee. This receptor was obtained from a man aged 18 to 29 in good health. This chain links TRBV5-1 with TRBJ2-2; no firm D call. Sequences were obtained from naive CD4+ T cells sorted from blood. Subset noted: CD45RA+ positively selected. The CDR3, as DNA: TGCGCCAGCTGCCTGACGGCGAACACCGGGGAGCTGTTTTTT. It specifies CASCLTANTGELFF.